The sequence of this TCR beta chain was determined in a study of blood T cell repertoires in COVID-19. Study overall: Specimens from acute and convalescent COVID-19 originated in the United States, Italy and Spain. PBMCs, B-cell-depleted T cells, or T cells were the source of the cDNA or gDNA that made up the material.

Germline lookup yields CDR1 SGHRS and CDR2 YFSETQ. The CDR3 has 13 amino acids. The V end lost 1 base, the J end lost 3 bases, and 8 bases lay between the germline ends. In the authors' workflow: Scientists estimated how many nucleated cells there were by amplifying reference gene primers. Data came from immunoSEQ multiplex PCR; TCRdb stores just in-frame clones and leaves some out. That table is the source of V, J and clone size, and D and trimming were worked out from the DNA. The sample records around 130,000 clones, about four fifths being singletons. This rearrangement joins TRBV5-1 to TRBJ2-7, with a tentative D call TRBD2 (5 bases). The TCR comes from a human donor in a cohort sampled during active COVID-19. Specimen: peripheral blood. CDR3 in amino acids: CASSLRSGYEQYF. The CDR3 DNA reads as TGCGCCAGCAGCTTGCGGAGCGGCTACGAGCAGTACTTC.